This T cell receptor beta chain came from a study of beta chain features in type 1 diabetes. In the study overall: Cell yields, age and gender were similar between patients and healthy donors. Study conclusions and caveats: In all four CD4+ subsets, TCRB CDR3 length was significantly, moderately reduced in type 1 diabetes.

Every isolated RNA sample was fully reverse transcribed, so sequencing captured expressed TCRB transcripts. TCRdb's copy holds only in-frame clones and misses some; the assay was immunoSEQ multiplex PCR. The table shows under 900,000 clones, with roughly 16% occurring only once. In its sample, this clone was seen a few times. Its antigen is as yet unknown. The CDR3 consists of 15 residues. The germline V gene has CDR1 SGDLS and CDR2 YYNGEE. V was shortened by 0 bases and J by 5 bases, with 12 bases between the two germline ends. This chain uses TRBV9 with TRBJ2-1; D call uncertain. The clonotype was recovered from a woman between 18 and 29 years old in good health. Sequenced sample: naive CD4+ T cells from blood. CDR3 sequence: CASSVGPVLDNEQFF. In DNA, the CDR3 is TGTGCCAGCAGCGTAGGACCTGTCTTAGACAATGAGCAGTTCTTC.